These T cell receptor beta chains were read from a single sample in a study of early T cells in non-severe SARS-CoV-2 infection. TCRdb analysed the 5' RACE reads with MiXCR anew, one entry per CDR3 protein. The sample has around 55,000 distinct CDR3 sequences, 5% to 7.5% seen once. Here the sequenced sample was whole blood, taken at baseline. These receptor sequences come from an adult who was a healthcare worker with PCR-confirmed SARS-CoV-2 infection or an uninfected control (not recorded which). The conserved cysteine and the conserved F or W are not part of the CDR3 here.

v_gene,len,CDR3aa
TRBV20-1,10,SATRQNQPQH
TRBV10-3,12,AISESPITETQY
TRBV25-1,15,ASSGRFRDSINDGYT
TRBV20-1,12,SARIQGYNSPLH
TRBV29-1,12,SVEGGHLTDTQY
TRBV5-1,11,ASSLSEGTEAF
TRBV6-5,13,ASSPPGVTYNEQF
TRBV6-2/TRBV6-3,14,ASGPGGLTTNEKLF
TRBV2,10,ASQDHQETQY
TRBV7-9,13,ASSPLAGFPDTQY
TRBV19,12,ASSSGTLGGELF